This T cell receptor (beta chain) was documented in a study of regulatory T cells in long-lasting Graves disease. Study-level results: Persistent disease favored TRBV28, TRBJ1-2 and TRBJ2-5.

The V gene's germline CDR1 is SNHLY and CDR2 FYNNEI. The CDR3 runs to 14 residues. This clonotype has at least ten counts. Its target is not known. The junction does not match germline at one end; this may be a read error. Arm-PCR of CDR3 regions and iRepertoire HTBI primers were the basis on which TCR beta libraries were built. TCRdb processed the multiplex PCR reads anew with MiXCR; each CDR3 protein has one entry. The data contain around 400,000 distinct CDR3 sequences, roughly 15% of them singletons. Time point indicated: newly diagnosed GD, antithyroid drugs for less than 3 months. RNA extracted from PBMCs served as the sequencing template. These same data were also listed under a study on T cells in Graves' hyperthyroidism and ophthalmopathy. In that study: Investigators excluded patients with uncontrolled infection, other autoimmune disease, pregnancy or lactation. A set of HTBI primers served as the primers for a first-round RT-PCR of the TCR CDR3.

The receptor's source is a woman in her 40s with Graves disease. The chain carries TRBV2 and TRBJ2-1; 11 nucleotides line up with TRBD2. The sample consisted of peripheral blood mononuclear cells (PBMCs), taken at new diagnosis, from a patient treated with antithyroid drugs. The CDR3 DNA reads as TGTGCCAGCAGTGAACCCCATAGCGGGAGGGCCCACCTCTTC. This encodes CASSEPHSGRAHLF.